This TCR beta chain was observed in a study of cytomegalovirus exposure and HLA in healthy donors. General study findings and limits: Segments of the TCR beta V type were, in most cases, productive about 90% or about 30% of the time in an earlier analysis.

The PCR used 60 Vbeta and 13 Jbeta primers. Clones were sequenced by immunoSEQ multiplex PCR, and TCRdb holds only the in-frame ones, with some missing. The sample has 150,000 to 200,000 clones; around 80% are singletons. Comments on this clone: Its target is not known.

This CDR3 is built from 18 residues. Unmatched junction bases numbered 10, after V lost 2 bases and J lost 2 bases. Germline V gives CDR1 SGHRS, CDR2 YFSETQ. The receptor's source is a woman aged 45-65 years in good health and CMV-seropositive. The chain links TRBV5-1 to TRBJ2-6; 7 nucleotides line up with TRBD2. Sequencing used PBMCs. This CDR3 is CASSLDRGESTGANVLTF. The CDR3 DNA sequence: TGCGCCAGCAGCTTAGATCGGGGGGAGTCTACTGGGGCCAACGTCCTGACTTTC.